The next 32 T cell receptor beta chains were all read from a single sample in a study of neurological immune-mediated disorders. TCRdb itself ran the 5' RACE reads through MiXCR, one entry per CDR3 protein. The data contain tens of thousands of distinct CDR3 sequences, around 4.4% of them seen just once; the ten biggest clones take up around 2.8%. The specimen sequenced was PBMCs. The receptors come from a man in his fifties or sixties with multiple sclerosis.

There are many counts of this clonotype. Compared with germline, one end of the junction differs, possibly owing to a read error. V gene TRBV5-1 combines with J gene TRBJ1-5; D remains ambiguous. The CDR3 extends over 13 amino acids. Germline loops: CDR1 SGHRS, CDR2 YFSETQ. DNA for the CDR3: TGCGCCAGCAGCTTGACCAGCAATCAGCCCCAGAATTTT. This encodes CASSLTSNQPQNF. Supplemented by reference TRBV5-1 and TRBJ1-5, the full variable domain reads KAGVTQTPRYLIKTRGQQVTLSCSPISGHRSVSWYQQTPGQGLQFLFEYFSETQRNKGNFPGRFSGRQFSNSRSEMNVSTLELGDSALYLCASSLTSNQPQNFGDGTRLSIL.

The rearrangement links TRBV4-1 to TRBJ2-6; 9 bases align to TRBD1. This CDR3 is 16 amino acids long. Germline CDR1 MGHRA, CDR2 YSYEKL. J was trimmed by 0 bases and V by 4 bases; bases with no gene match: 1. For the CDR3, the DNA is TGCGCCAGCAGCCGGGACAGGGTCTCTGGGGCCAACGTCCTGACTTTC. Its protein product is CASSRDRVSGANVLTF.

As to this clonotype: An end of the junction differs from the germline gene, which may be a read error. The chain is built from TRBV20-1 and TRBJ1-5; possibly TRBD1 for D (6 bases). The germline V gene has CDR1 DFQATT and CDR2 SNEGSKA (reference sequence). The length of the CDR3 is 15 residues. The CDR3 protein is CSARGLAGESQPQNF. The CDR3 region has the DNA TGCAGTGCTAGAGGTTTGGCAGGGGAAAGTCAGCCCCAGAATTTT.

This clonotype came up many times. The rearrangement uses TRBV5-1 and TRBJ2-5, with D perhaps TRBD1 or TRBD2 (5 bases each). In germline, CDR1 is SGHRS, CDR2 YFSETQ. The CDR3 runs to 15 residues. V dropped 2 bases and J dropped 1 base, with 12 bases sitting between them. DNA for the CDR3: TGCGCCAGCAGCTTAAGAACGGGGACCCAAGAGACCCAGTACTTC. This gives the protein CASSLRTGTQETQYF.

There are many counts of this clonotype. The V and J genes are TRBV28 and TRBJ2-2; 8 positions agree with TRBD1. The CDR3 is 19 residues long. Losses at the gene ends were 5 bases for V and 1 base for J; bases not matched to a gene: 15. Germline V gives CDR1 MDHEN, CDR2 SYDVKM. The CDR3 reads CASSPRTGKELRNTGELFF. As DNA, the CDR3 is TGTGCCAGCAGTCCACGGACAGGGAAGGAACTGAGGAACACCGGGGAGCTGTTTTTT.

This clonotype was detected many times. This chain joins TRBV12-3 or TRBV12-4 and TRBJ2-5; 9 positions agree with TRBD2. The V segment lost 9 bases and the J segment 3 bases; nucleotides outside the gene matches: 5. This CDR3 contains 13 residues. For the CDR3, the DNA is TGTGCCAGTTTGCGGGGGGGAAAAGAGACCCAGTACTTC. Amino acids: CASLRGGKETQYF.

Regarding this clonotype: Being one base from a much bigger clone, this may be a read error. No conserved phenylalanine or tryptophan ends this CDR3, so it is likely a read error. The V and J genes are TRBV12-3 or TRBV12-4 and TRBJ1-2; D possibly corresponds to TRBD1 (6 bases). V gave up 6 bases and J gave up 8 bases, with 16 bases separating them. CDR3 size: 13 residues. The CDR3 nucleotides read TGTGCCAGCAGAGAAACAGGGTTGGACGGCTACACCTGC. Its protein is CASRETGLDGYTC.

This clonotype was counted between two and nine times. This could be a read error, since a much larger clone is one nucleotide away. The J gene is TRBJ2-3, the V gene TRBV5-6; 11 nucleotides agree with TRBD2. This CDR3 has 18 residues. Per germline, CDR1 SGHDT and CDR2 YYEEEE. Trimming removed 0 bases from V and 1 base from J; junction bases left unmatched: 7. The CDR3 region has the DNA TGTGCCAGCAGCTTGGCACTAGCGGGGGCCAAACGCACAGATACGCAGTATTTT. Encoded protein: CASSLALAGAKRTDTQYF. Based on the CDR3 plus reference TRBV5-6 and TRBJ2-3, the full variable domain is DAGVTQSPTHLIKTRGQQVTLRCSPKSGHDTVSWYQQALGQGPQFIFQYYEEEERQRGNFPDRFSGHQFPNYSSELNVNALLLGDSALYLCASSLALAGAKRTDTQYFGPGTRLTVL.

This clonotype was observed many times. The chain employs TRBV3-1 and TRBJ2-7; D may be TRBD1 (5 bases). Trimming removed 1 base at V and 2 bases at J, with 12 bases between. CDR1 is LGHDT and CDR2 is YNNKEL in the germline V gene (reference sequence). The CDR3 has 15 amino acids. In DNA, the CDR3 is TGTGCCAGCAGCCAAGCCCCGACAGTTACCTACGAGCAGTACTTC. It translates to CASSQAPTVTYEQYF.

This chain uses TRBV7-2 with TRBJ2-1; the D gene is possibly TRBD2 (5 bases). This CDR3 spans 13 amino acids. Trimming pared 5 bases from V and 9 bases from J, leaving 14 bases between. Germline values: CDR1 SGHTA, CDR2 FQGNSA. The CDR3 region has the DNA TGTGCCAGCAGCCCTGGACTTATAGCTGAGCAGTTCTTC. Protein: CASSPGLIAEQFF. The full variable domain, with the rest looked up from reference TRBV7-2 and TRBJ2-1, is GAGVSQSPSNKVTEKGKDVELRCDPISGHTALYWYRQSLGQGLEFLIYFQGNSAPDKSGLPSDRFSAERTGGSVSTLTIQRTQQEDSAVYLCASSPGLIAEQFFGPGTRLTVL.

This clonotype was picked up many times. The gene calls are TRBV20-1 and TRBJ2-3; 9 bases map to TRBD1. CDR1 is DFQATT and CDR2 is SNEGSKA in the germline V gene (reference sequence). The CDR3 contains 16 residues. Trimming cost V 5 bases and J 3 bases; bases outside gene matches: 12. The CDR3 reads CSAPPSGTGSTDTQYF. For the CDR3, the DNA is TGCAGTGCTCCTCCCTCCGGGACAGGGTCAACAGATACGCAGTATTTT.

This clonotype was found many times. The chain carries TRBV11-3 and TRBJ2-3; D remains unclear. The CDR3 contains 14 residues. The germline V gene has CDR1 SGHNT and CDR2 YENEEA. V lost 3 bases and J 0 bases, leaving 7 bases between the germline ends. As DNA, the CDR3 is TGTGCCAGCAGCTTGGGCAGAAGCACAGATACGCAGTATTTT. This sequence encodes CASSLGRSTDTQYF.

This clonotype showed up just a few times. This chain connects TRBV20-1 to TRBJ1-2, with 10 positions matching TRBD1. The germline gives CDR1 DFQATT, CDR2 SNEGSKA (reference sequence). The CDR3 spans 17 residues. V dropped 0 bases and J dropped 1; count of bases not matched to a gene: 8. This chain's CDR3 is CSARDWNRDRGNYGYTF. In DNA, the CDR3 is TGCAGTGCTAGAGACTGGAACCGGGACAGGGGTAACTATGGCTACACCTTC.

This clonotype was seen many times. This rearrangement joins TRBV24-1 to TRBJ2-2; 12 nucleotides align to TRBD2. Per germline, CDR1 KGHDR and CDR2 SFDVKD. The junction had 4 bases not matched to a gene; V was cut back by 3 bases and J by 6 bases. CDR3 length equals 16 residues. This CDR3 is CATSDLGLAGPGELFF. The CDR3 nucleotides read TGTGCCACCAGTGATCTCGGACTAGCGGGACCCGGGGAGCTGTTTTTT.

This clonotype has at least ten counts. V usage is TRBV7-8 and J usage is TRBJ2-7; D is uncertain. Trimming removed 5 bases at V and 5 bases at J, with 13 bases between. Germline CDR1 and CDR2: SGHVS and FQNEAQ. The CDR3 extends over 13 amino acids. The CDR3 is CASSLEIFNEQYF. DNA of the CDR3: TGTGCCAGCAGCCTGGAGATATTTAACGAGCAGTACTTC.

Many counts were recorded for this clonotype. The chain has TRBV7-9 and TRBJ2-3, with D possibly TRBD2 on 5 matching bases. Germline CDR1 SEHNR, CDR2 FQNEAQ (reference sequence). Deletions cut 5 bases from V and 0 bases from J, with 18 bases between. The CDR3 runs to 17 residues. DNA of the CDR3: TGTGCCAGCAGCCAAGGGAGTAGAATACCTAGCACAGATACGCAGTATTTT. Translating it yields CASSQGSRIPSTDTQYF.

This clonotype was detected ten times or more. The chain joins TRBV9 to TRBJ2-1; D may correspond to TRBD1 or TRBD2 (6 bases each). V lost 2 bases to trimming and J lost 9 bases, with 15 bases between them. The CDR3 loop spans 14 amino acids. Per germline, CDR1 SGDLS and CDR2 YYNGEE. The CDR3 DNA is TGTGCCAGCAGCGTGAGAGGGGGGTTCGGTGAGCAGTTCTTC. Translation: CASSVRGGFGEQFF.

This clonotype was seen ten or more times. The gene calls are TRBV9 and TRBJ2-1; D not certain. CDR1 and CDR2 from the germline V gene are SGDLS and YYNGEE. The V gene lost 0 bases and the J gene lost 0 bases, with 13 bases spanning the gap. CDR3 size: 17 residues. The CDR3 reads CASSVGQLPGSYNEQFF. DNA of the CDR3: TGTGCCAGCAGCGTAGGTCAGCTCCCAGGCTCCTACAATGAGCAGTTCTTC. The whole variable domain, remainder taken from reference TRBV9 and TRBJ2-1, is DSGVTQTPKHLITATGQRVTLRCSPRSGDLSVYWYQQSLDQGLQFLIQYYNGEERAKGNILERFSAQQFPDLHSELNLSSLELGDSALYFCASSVGQLPGSYNEQFFGPGTRLTVL.

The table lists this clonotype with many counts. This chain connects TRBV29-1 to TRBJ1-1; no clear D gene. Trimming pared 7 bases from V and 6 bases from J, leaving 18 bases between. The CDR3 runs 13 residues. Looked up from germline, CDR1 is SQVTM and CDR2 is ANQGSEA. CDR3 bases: TGCAGCGCCGCGGACGCCAGAACGTCTGAAGCTTTCTTT. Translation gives CSAADARTSEAFF.

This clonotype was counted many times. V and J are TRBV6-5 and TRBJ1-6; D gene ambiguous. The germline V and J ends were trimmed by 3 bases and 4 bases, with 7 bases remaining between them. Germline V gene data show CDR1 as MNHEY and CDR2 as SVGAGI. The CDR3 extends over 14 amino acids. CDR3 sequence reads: CASSYKGYNSPLHF. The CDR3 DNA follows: TGTGCCAGCAGTTATAAGGGTTATAATTCACCCCTCCACTTT.

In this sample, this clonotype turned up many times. This chain's CDR3 is CASSPSLGQGQYEQYF. The CDR3 bases are TGCGCCAGCAGCCCGTCCCTTGGACAGGGGCAATACGAGCAGTACTTC. The chain links TRBV5-1 to TRBJ2-7; 9 positions match TRBD1. This CDR3 has 16 amino acids. CDR1 and CDR2 from the germline V gene are SGHRS and YFSETQ. V was pared by 4 bases and J by 4 bases, with 12 bases of the junction left unmatched.

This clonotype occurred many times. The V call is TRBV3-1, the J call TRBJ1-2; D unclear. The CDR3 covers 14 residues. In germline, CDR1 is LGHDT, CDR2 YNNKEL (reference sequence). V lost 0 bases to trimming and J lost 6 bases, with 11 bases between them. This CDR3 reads CASSQDPGKNGYTF. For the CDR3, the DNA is TGTGCCAGCAGCCAAGATCCGGGGAAGAATGGCTACACCTTC.

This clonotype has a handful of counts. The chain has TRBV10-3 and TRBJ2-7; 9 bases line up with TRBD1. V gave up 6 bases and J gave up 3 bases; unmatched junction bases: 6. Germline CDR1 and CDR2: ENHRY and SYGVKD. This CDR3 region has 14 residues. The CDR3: CAIRGTGQNYEQYF. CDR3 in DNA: TGTGCCATCAGGGGGACAGGGCAAAACTACGAGCAGTACTTC.

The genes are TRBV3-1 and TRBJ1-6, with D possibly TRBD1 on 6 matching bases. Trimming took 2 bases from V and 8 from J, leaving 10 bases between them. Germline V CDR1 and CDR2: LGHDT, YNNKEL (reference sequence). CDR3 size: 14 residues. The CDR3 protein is CASSQMDRYSPLHF. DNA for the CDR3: TGTGCCAGCAGCCAAATGGACAGATATTCACCCCTCCACTTT.

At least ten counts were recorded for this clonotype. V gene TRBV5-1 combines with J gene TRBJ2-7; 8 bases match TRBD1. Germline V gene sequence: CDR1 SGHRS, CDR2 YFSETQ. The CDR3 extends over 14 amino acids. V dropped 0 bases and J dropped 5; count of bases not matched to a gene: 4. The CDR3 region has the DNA TGCGCCAGCAGCTTGGCCGGACAGGGCCACGAGCAGTACTTC. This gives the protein CASSLAGQGHEQYF. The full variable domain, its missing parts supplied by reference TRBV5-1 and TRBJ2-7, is KAGVTQTPRYLIKTRGQQVTLSCSPISGHRSVSWYQQTPGQGLQFLFEYFSETQRNKGNFPGRFSGRQFSNSRSEMNVSTLELGDSALYLCASSLAGQGHEQYFGPGTRLTVT.

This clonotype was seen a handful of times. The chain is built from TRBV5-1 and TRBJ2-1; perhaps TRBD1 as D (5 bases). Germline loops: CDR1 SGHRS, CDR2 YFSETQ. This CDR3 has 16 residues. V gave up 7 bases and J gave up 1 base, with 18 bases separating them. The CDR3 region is CASQLRQGGSYNEQFF. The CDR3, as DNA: TGCGCCAGCCAACTGAGGCAGGGCGGATCCTACAATGAGCAGTTCTTC.

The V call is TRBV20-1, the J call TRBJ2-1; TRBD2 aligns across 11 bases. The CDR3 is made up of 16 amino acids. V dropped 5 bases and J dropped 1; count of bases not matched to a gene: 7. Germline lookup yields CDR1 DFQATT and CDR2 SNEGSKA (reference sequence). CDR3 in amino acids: CSADSGLAESYNEQFF. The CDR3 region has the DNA TGCAGTGCTGACTCGGGACTAGCGGAATCCTACAATGAGCAGTTCTTC.

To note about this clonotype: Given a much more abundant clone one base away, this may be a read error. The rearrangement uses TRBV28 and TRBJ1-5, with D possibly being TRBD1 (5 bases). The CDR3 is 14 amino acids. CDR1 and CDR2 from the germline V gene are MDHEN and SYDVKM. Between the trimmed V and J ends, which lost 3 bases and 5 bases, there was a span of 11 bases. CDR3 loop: CASSLDKGYQPQHF. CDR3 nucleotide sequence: TGTGCCAGCAGTTTGGACAAGGGGTATCAGCCCCAGCATTTT.

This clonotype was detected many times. CDR3 in DNA: TGCGCCAGCAGCTCCTTAGCGAGCGACGGGGAGCTGTTTTTT. Translating it yields CASSSLASDGELFF. V is TRBV5-1 and J is TRBJ2-2; the D gene is possibly TRBD2 (5 bases). The V and J ends lost 3 bases and 7 bases respectively, with 13 bases between them. CDR1 is SGHRS, CDR2 YFSETQ, per germline. CDR3 length equals 14 residues.

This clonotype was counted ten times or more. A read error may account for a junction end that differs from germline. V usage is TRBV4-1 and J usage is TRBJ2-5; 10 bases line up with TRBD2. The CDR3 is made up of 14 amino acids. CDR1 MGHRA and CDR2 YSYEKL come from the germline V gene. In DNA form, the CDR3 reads TGCGCCAGCAGCCTCCCCGGACTAGCGGACCCCAAGCACTTC. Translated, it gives CASSLPGLADPKHF.

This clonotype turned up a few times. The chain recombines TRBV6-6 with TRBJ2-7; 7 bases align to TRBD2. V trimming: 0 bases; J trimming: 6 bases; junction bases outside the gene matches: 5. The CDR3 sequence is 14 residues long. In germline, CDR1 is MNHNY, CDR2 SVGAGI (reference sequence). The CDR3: CASSYSGGSLEQYF. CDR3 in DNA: TGTGCCAGCAGTTACTCGGGCGGGAGCCTCGAGCAGTACTTC.

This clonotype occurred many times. The CDR3 loop reads CASSLNRADYGYTF. DNA for the CDR3: TGCGCCAGCAGCTTGAACAGGGCTGACTATGGCTACACCTTC. The chain recombines TRBV5-1 with TRBJ1-2; D might be TRBD1 (6 bases). The CDR3 is made up of 14 amino acids. Per germline, CDR1 SGHRS and CDR2 YFSETQ. V was pared by 1 base and J by 3 bases, with 10 bases between.